The T cell receptor beta chain under discussion was sequenced for a study of post-analysis software for immune sequencing data (dated by TCRdb to between 2015 and 2017). Describing the broader study: Disease courses on record covered relapsing-remitting, secondary progressive and progressive-relapsing multiple sclerosis, though some patients had no subtype annotation. A subset of samples was prepared in parallel using single-end sample barcoding, then pooled and co-amplified after Illumina adapter ligation. The patient repertoires were compared against around eleven previously published healthy control repertoires obtained from donors aged 6 to 25 years. Overall study results and their limits: Direct clustering with F measure showed strong co-clustering of samples prepared in the same batch, prompting a batch-effect correction. The multiple sclerosis patient group was slightly younger than the control group. Significantly lower normalized Chao1 diversity was found in multiple sclerosis patients than in controls, suggesting substantial peripheral T-cell clonal expansion. Significantly higher frequencies in patients than in controls were found for several TRBV segments, including TRBV5-6, TRBV5-1 and TRBV20-1.

This clonotype was counted between two and nine times. This clone's antigen is unknown. Base qualities are not at hand, and no much larger clone is one base apart. V sheds 5 bases and J sheds 3 bases, leaving 10 bases between their ends. Its CDR3 holds 13 amino acids, cysteine through phenylalanine. Just CDR3 DNA is preserved here, 39 bases in frame from base 1. CDR1 is given as SGHVS and CDR2 as FQNEAQ, both from the germline V gene. Preparation of the library involved PCR. Reads for this sample came from an Illumina HiSeq 2500. To reduce PCR and sequencing biases, unique molecular identifiers were built into the TCR beta cDNA libraries. Every 1 to 10 million input T cells yielded about 500,000 cDNA molecules, meaning each molecule approximated one T cell. The patient libraries were prepared and sequenced using the same protocol as the earlier healthy control dataset. Within a given batch, samples were prepared together, multiplexed and sequenced on the same HiSeq lane. As for how the authors treated the data: Raw barcoded reads were processed with MIGEC, and single-read molecular identifier groups were discarded before consensus assembly and CDR3 extraction. Clonotype tables were post-analysed with VDJtools, and diversity was normalized by down-sampling all datasets to the smallest sample size. Repertoire overlap clustering matched CDR3 amino acid but not nucleotide sequences to correct batch-related cross-sample contamination. TCRdb ran its own pipeline on the public reads, namely fastp trimming at Q25 and MiXCR clone calling, and kept in-frame beta chains. Duplicate CDR3 protein sequences are folded into a single record with the most common DNA and genes. In this record, the V and J calls reflect TCRdb's handling and not the investigators' own analysis. The sample table holds approximately 360,000 distinct CDR3 sequences, of which less than 40% were seen once. The ten most abundant clones make up around an eighth of the sample.

To demonstrate the VDJtools post-analysis software, TCR beta repertoires were profiled from the peripheral blood of 10 to 15 young patients with multiple sclerosis. The multiple sclerosis patients were children and adolescents between about 6 and 16 years of age. The chain couples TRBV7-8 to TRBJ1-2; matching of 6 bases hints at TRBD1 as the D gene. The sequenced sample was blood. The sequence came from a girl aged 5 to 17 with multiple sclerosis. This receptor carries the CDR3 CASSVGGHYGYTF. The nucleotide sequence is TGTGCCAGCAGCGTAGGGGGGCACTATGGCTACACCTTC.